Listed here are 18 T cell receptor beta chains from one sample, sequenced in a study of cytomegalovirus exposure and HLA in healthy donors. Vbeta (60) and Jbeta (13) primers were used in the PCR. Sequencing used immunoSEQ multiplex PCR; TCRdb keeps in-frame clones, though not all of them. The data show tens of thousands of clones, with under 85% seen just once and roughly 5.3% held by the top ten. The sample was PBMCs. These receptors were obtained from a man between 45 and 60 years old in good health and CMV-seronegative.

The chain uses TRBV28 and TRBJ2-7, with 9 bases identical to TRBD1. The CDR3 is 14 amino acids. Germline V gives CDR1 MDHEN, CDR2 SYDVKM. V shed 5 bases and J 3 bases; nucleotides not matched to a gene: 5. CDR3 protein: CASSAGTGFYEQYF. The CDR3 DNA reads as TGTGCCAGCAGTGCCGGGACAGGGTTCTACGAGCAGTACTTC.

J is TRBJ2-7 and V is TRBV7-8, with 9 positions matching TRBD1. Germline V CDR1 and CDR2: SGHVS, FQNEAQ. J gave up 2 bases and V 5 bases, and 7 bases lay outside the gene matches. CDR3 length: 15 amino acids. The CDR3 region is CASSPRTGVPYEQYF. CDR3 bases: TGTGCCAGCAGCCCACGGACAGGGGTCCCCTACGAGCAGTACTTC.

This clone turned up a few times. The chain is built from TRBV7-9 and TRBJ1-2; D not resolved. CDR3 length equals 14 residues. Trimming stripped 5 bases from V and 2 bases from J, with 12 bases between. CDR1 is SEHNR and CDR2 is FQNEAQ in the germline V gene (reference sequence). The CDR3 nucleotides are TGTGCCAGCAGCCCTGAGAATCTGAACTATGGCTACACCTTC. As protein: CASSPENLNYGYTF.

This chain joins TRBV11-2 and TRBJ1-1; 7 nucleotides align to TRBD1. Germline V gene sequence: CDR1 SGHAT, CDR2 FQNNGV. This CDR3 contains 17 residues. After removal of 6 bases from V and 1 base from J, the junction contained 14 bases not matched to a gene. In nucleotides, the CDR3 is TGTGCCAGCAGTTACCCCTTTGGACAGGTCGGGAACACTGAAGCTTTCTTT. Protein product: CASSYPFGQVGNTEAFF.

The J gene is TRBJ1-2, the V gene TRBV7-2; 7 bases match TRBD1. The CDR3 spans 17 residues. V lost 5 bases, J lost 3 bases, and 15 bases stayed unmatched. Germline V CDR1 and CDR2: SGHTA, FQGNSA. The CDR3: CASSRSQGVTWDYGYTF. CDR3 nucleotides: TGTGCCAGCAGCCGTAGCCAGGGGGTGACGTGGGACTATGGCTACACCTTC.

V gene TRBV2 combines with J gene TRBJ1-4; TRBD1 might be the D (6 bases). V was shortened by 6 bases and J by 0 bases, with 11 bases between the two germline ends. The CDR3 has 15 residues. CDR1 and CDR2 (germline): SNHLY, FYNNEI. The DNA of the CDR3 is TGTGCCAGCAGCCTACAGGGAGCAACTAATGAAAAACTGTTTTTT. It codes for CASSLQGATNEKLFF.

The rearrangement joins TRBV9 to TRBJ2-7, with TRBD1 identical over 9 bases. The ends lost 3 bases at V and 4 bases at J; junction bases unmatched: 8. Germline V lookup: CDR1 SGDLS, CDR2 YYNGEE. This CDR3 contains 15 residues. The CDR3 DNA reads TGTGCCAGCAGCGCGGGGGACAGGGTGTCGTACGAGCAGTACTTC. Translating gives CASSAGDRVSYEQYF.

This clone has only a few counts. The chain employs TRBV30 and TRBJ1-4; D gene uncertain. V dropped 0 bases and J dropped 8 bases, with 10 bases sitting between them. CDR3 size: 13 residues. The germline CDR1 and CDR2 sequences are GTSNPN and SVGIG (reference sequence). The CDR3: CAWSVGSPEKLFF. The CDR3 region has the DNA TGTGCCTGGAGTGTTGGCAGTCCGGAAAAACTGTTTTTT.

This chain connects TRBV5-1 to TRBJ1-1, with a possible D match to TRBD1 (6 bases). This CDR3 is 16 amino acids long. V gave up 5 bases and J gave up 2 bases, with 19 bases separating them. The V gene's germline CDR1 is SGHRS and CDR2 YFSETQ. This CDR3 reads CASRPSGGGANTEAFF. CDR3 sequence (DNA): TGCGCCAGCAGGCCGTCGGGTGGGGGGGCAAACACTGAAGCTTTCTTT.

This clone was picked up one time. The chain uses TRBV7-6 and TRBJ2-3; 8 bases match TRBD2. The CDR3 runs 16 residues. V shed 5 bases and J 2 bases; nucleotides not matched to a gene: 9. CDR1 is SGHVS, CDR2 FNYEAQ, per germline. CDR3 nucleotide sequence: TGTGCCAGCAGCCCCACAGGGACTAGAGACACAGATACGCAGTATTTT. Its translation: CASSPTGTRDTDTQYF.

This clone has more than one count but fewer than ten. The chain is built from TRBV5-1 and TRBJ1-6; 7 bases are shared with TRBD1. The V segment lost 0 bases and the J segment 9 bases; nucleotides outside the gene matches: 0. The length of the CDR3 is 13 residues. Germline V lookup: CDR1 SGHRS, CDR2 YFSETQ. Here the CDR3 reads CASSLGQGSPLHF. CDR3 in DNA: TGCGCCAGCAGCTTGGGACAGGGTTCACCCCTCCACTTT.

The chain carries TRBV30 and TRBJ2-3; possible D gene TRBD1, 6 bases. Between the trimmed V and J ends, which lost 7 bases and 0 bases, there was a span of 14 bases. The germline CDR1 and CDR2 sequences are GTSNPN and SVGIG (reference sequence). This CDR3 spans 14 amino acids. This CDR3 reads CALTGESSTDTQYF. The DNA of the CDR3 is TGTGCCTTGACAGGAGAGTCTAGCACAGATACGCAGTATTTT.

V and J are TRBV7-6 and TRBJ2-1; possible D gene TRBD1, 6 bases. This CDR3 is built from 14 residues. Germline loops: CDR1 SGHVS, CDR2 FNYEAQ. V was shortened by 5 bases and J by 10 bases, with 18 bases between the two germline ends. The CDR3 here is CASSPLGAVGEQFF. The CDR3 region has the DNA TGTGCCAGCAGCCCCCTGGGGGCGGTCGGCGAGCAGTTCTTC.

The genes are TRBV7-9 and TRBJ1-4, with a possible D match to TRBD1 (6 bases). Germline V gives CDR1 SEHNR, CDR2 FQNEAQ (reference sequence). The length of the CDR3 is 15 residues. V was shortened by 2 bases and J by 8 bases, with 15 bases between the two germline ends. CDR3 loop: CASSLSSRGGEKLFF. The CDR3 DNA sequence: TGTGCCAGCAGCTTATCTAGTAGGGGGGGAGAAAAACTGTTTTTT.

The gene calls are TRBV21-1 and TRBJ2-5; TRBD2 is the table's D call, not checked against the DNA. TRBV21-1 corresponds to a pseudogene. There are 15 residues in the CDR3. The CDR3 protein is CASSSGGRGSETQYF. DNA for the CDR3: TGTGCCAGCAGCTCGGGGGGGCGCGGGTCAGAGACCCAGTACTTC.

This clone was detected only a few times. The chain couples TRBV5-6 to TRBJ2-7, with a tentative D call TRBD1 (6 bases). The V and J ends lost 0 bases and 3 bases respectively, with 19 bases between them. CDR3 length: 17 amino acids. Germline V gene data show CDR1 as SGHDT and CDR2 as YYEEEE. The CDR3 spells CASSLVGASANYYEQYF. CDR3 sequence (DNA): TGTGCCAGCAGCTTGGTGGGGGCGAGCGCGAATTACTACGAGCAGTACTTC. The whole variable domain, remainder taken from reference TRBV5-6 and TRBJ2-7, is DAGVTQSPTHLIKTRGQQVTLRCSPKSGHDTVSWYQQALGQGPQFIFQYYEEEERQRGNFPDRFSGHQFPNYSSELNVNALLLGDSALYLCASSLVGASANYYEQYFGPGTRLTVT.

This chain links TRBV19 with TRBJ2-7; TRBD1 aligns across 10 bases. J lost 4 bases, V lost 4 bases, and 7 bases had no gene match. The CDR3 is 15 residues long. The germline V gene encodes CDR1 LNHDA and CDR2 SQIVND (reference sequence). The CDR3 here is CASSTGDRGQYEQYF. CDR3 DNA sequence: TGTGCCAGTAGTACGGGGGACAGGGGACAATACGAGCAGTACTTC.

This chain links TRBV6-5 with TRBJ1-3; possibly TRBD1 for D (5 bases). The CDR3 runs 15 residues. CDR1 MNHEY and CDR2 SVGAGI come from the germline V gene. Trimming cost V 4 bases and J 0 bases, with 10 bases left between them. The CDR3 protein is CASSLGDPSGNTIYF. The DNA of the CDR3 is TGTGCCAGCAGTTTAGGGGATCCCTCTGGAAACACCATATATTTT.